This TCR beta chain was sequenced for a study of blood T cell repertoires in COVID-19. Study summary: T cells, B-cell-depleted T cells, or PBMCs supplied cDNA or gDNA.

Some clones are missing from TCRdb's copy, which holds only in-frame ones; the method was immunoSEQ multiplex PCR. The sample lists 270,000 or so clones; approximately 84% were seen once. Germline CDR1 and CDR2: SEHNR and FQNEAQ (reference sequence). V was cut by 1 base and J by 8 bases, with 11 bases left in between. This CDR3 is built from 14 residues. The origin of this receptor is a human donor in a cohort sampled during active COVID-19. The rearrangement links TRBV7-9 to TRBJ1-4; no clear D gene. The sample comprised peripheral blood. This CDR3 is CASSLGGRQEKLFF. The CDR3 nucleotides read TGTGCCAGCAGCTTAGGTGGCAGACAAGAAAAACTGTTTTTT.